This TCR beta chain was sequenced in a study of shared clonotypes between healthy human individuals. From germline, CDR1 is MDHEN and CDR2 SYDVKM. V was clipped by 7 bases and J by 1 base, with 8 bases between them. This CDR3 spans 12 amino acids. This clone showed up just once. Its target is unknown. Nashville, Tennessee was home to all donors, each a Caucasian adult. Study conclusions and caveats: Among non-shared clonotypes, generation probabilities were lower than among those shared by all four donors. What rarefaction showed was incomplete sorted-subset sequencing despite large depth.

The repertoire was sequenced with immunoSEQ multiplex PCR; TCRdb's copy has only in-frame clones and lacks some. The table has more than 2,000,000 clones, 90% to 95% seen once. V and J are TRBV28 and TRBJ2-7; D gene uncertain. This TCR was sampled from a young man in good health. The sequenced sample was naive CD4+ T cells sorted from blood. Subset meaning: CD45RA+ positively selected. DNA for the CDR3: TGTGCCAGCATCTCGTATTCCTACGAGCAGTACTTC. It encodes CASISYSYEQYF.